These 8 T cell receptor beta chains share one sample of origin, sequenced in a study of T cell changes during pregnancy in multiple sclerosis. Only in-frame clones appear in the TCRdb table, and some are missing; sequencing was by immunoSEQ multiplex PCR. The sample shows 74,000 or so clones, around 94% of them seen only once. Sequencing used CD4+ T cells from peripheral blood mononuclear cells, obtained before pregnancy. The receptors were sampled from a female donor with multiple sclerosis, enrolled in a pregnancy study.

The table lists this clone with a count of one. The CDR3 region is CASRPAEGFNTEAFF. The CDR3 DNA sequence: TGTGCCAGCAGGCCCGCCGAGGGCTTTAACACTGAAGCTTTCTTT. The rearrangement uses TRBV6-6 and TRBJ1-1, with D hard to call. The V end lost 6 bases, the J end lost 2 bases, and 16 bases lay between the germline ends. This CDR3 spans 15 amino acids. The germline V gene has CDR1 MNHNY and CDR2 SVGAGI (reference sequence).

The gene calls are TRBV10-3 and TRBJ1-1; TRBD1 aligns across 9 bases. Unmatched junction bases numbered 6, after V lost 6 bases and J lost 4 bases. Germline CDR1 ENHRY, CDR2 SYGVKD. CDR3 length equals 14 residues. CDR3 sequence (DNA): TGTGCCATCAGCGAACAGGGGGCGACCACTGAAGCTTTCTTT. Amino acids: CAISEQGATTEAFF.

The chain has TRBV5-6 and TRBJ1-1; possible D gene TRBD1, 5 bases. This CDR3 region has 14 residues. The V gene lost 1 base and the J gene lost 1 base, with 8 bases spanning the gap. In germline, CDR1 is SGHDT, CDR2 YYEEEE. The DNA of the CDR3 is TGTGCCAGCAGCTTGAGGACAAGGAACACTGAAGCTTTCTTT. Its protein product is CASSLRTRNTEAFF.

The rearrangement links TRBV6-4 to TRBJ2-5; TRBD1 matches 8 bases. Germline loops: CDR1 MRHNA, CDR2 SNTAGT. Trimming at V came to 4 bases and at J to 5 bases, leaving 9 bases not matched to a gene. There are 15 residues in the CDR3. CDR3 loop: CASSAQGARGETQYF. As DNA, the CDR3 is TGTGCCAGCAGTGCCCAGGGGGCTCGTGGGGAGACCCAGTACTTC.

V and J are TRBV11-2 and TRBJ2-3; 7 bases match TRBD2. V lost 1 base and J lost 0; bases outside the gene matches: 4. This CDR3 comprises 16 residues. The germline V gene encodes CDR1 SGHAT and CDR2 FQNNGV. For the CDR3, the DNA is TGTGCCAGCAGCTTAGTGAGCGGGACCAGCACAGATACGCAGTATTTT. Amino acid sequence: CASSLVSGTSTDTQYF.

In its sample, this clone was seen once. The V and J genes are TRBV5-1 and TRBJ1-1; tentative D call: TRBD1 (5 bases). The CDR3 runs to 14 residues. Germline CDR1 is SGHRS and CDR2 is YFSETQ. Trimming shortened V by 3 bases and J by 4 bases, and 13 bases separated the two germline ends. The CDR3 loop reads CASSWGGGSTEAFF. The CDR3 DNA is TGCGCCAGCAGCTGGGGTGGGGGGTCCACTGAAGCTTTCTTT.

The chain joins TRBV5-4 to TRBJ2-3; D might be TRBD1 (6 bases). With 4 bases removed from V and 5 bases from J, the gap between germline ends came to 14 bases. The germline gives CDR1 SGHNT, CDR2 YYREEE (reference sequence). The CDR3 totals 14 residues. CDR3 DNA: TGTGCCAGCAGCCCCCGACCCAGGGGAGATACGCAGTATTTT. It yields the protein CASSPRPRGDTQYF.

This clone has a handful of counts. CDR3 protein: CASSSDRGQGYTF. The CDR3 coding sequence is TGTGCCAGCAGCTCGGACAGGGGACAAGGCTACACCTTC. The J gene is TRBJ1-2, the V gene TRBV2; 9 nucleotides line up with TRBD1. V trimming: 6 bases; J trimming: 8 bases; junction bases outside the gene matches: 7. CDR1 and CDR2 from the germline V gene are SNHLY and FYNNEI. The CDR3 has 13 residues.